This TCR beta chain originates from a study of cytomegalovirus exposure and HLA in healthy donors. Study outcomes and limitations: According to the study, roughly 160 TCR beta chains were cytomegalovirus-associated.

On this clone: Its antigen is as yet unknown.

While the first cohort had fewer than 850 subjects, the donors belonged to the separate validation cohort of roughly 120 subjects. Assay used: immunoSEQ multiplex PCR; TCRdb lists only in-frame clones, some missing. This repertoire shows some 69,000 clones, roughly 94% found once; its top ten account for less than 4.5%. Germline V gene data show CDR1 as SGHTA and CDR2 as FQGNSA. V was cut by 6 bases and J by 5 bases, with 19 bases left in between. The CDR3 length is 15 residues. Sequenced material: PBMCs. The receptor comes from a man younger than 35 in good health and CMV-seropositive. This chain uses TRBV7-2 with TRBJ1-1; D might be TRBD1 (5 bases). The CDR3 loop is CASRSGQGRKTEAFF. CDR3 coding DNA: TGTGCCAGCAGATCGGGTCAGGGAAGGAAAACTGAAGCTTTCTTT.